The rows below give T cell receptor beta chains drawn from one sample of a study of OX40 agonist ivuxolimab in advanced cancers. TCRdb keeps only in-frame clones here, not all; method: immunoSEQ multiplex PCR. In the table there are 72,000 or so clones, 80% of which are singletons. Sequencing was performed on CD4+ or CD8+ T cells sorted from blood, taken in a trial of the OX40 agonist ivuxolimab. These receptors were obtained from an adult with an advanced solid tumor such as melanoma, head and neck, liver or kidney cancer. Both conserved end residues are part of each CDR3.

>TRBV9|TRBJ2-5
CASSVMSGVTYETQYF
>TRBV5-5|TRBJ2-4
CASSFEPLAKNIQYF
>TRBV7-2|TRBJ1-1
CASSLAGGGHTEAFF
>TRBV19|TRBJ1-5
CASTTRGLSNQPQHF
>TRBV2|TRBJ2-3
CASSDPSRGDTQYF
>TRBV25-1|TRBJ1-6
CASRNTGGISPLHF
>TRBV19|TRBJ2-2
CASRRPENTGELFF
>TRBV6-6|TRBJ1-1
CASSETERTTEAFF
>TRBV7-2|TRBJ2-5
CASSWDGETQYF
>TRBV7-9|TRBJ1-1
CASSPTEDHEAFF
>TRBV18|TRBJ2-4
CASSPDRVAKNIQYF
>TRBV7-2|TRBJ1-3
CASGDYSGNTIYF
>TRBV18|TRBJ1-5
CASSQGQHQPQHF
>TRBV5-6|TRBJ1-5
CASSQYTGLSNQPQHF
>TRBV7-7|TRBJ2-5
CASSPLKGETQYF
>TRBV5-4|TRBJ2-2
CASSLGTSPGELFF
>TRBV6-4|TRBJ2-2
CASSDWNTGELFF
>TRBV6-5|TRBJ1-3
CASSDGGAGNTIYF
>TRBV4-2|TRBJ1-6
CASSQDRGDSAQNSPLHF
>TRBV25-1|TRBJ2-2
CASSVAGSGELFF
>TRBV30|TRBJ1-2
CAWSVRAGGGYTF
>TRBV9|TRBJ2-7
CASSAAERGAPSEQYF
>TRBV6-1|TRBJ2-1
CASSEGLAVNEQFF
>TRBV6-5|TRBJ2-7
CASSSTVVYEQYF
>TRBV19|TRBJ1-1
CASSGGLLTEAFF
>TRBV29-1|TRBJ1-2
CSVARDYGYTF
>TRBV6-6|TRBJ1-1
CASSYTTAATGTEAFF
>TRBV30|TRBJ1-2
CAWGGDALRGPGGYTF
>TRBV7-7|TRBJ1-6
CASSLGQDNSPLHF
>TRBV7-9|TRBJ1-2
CASSLVGGNGYTF
>TRBV7-8|TRBJ2-2
CASSPNAGANTGELFF
>TRBV15|TRBJ2-7
CATSRAQGVFEQYF
>TRBV4-1|TRBJ1-2
CASSPRTTSPRDYGYTF
>TRBV30|TRBJ1-1
CAWSTYSQAAFF
>TRBV7-6|TRBJ2-1
CASSLVSRADNEQFF
>TRBV4-3|TRBJ2-7
CASSQGFLGTGSEQYF
>TRBV7-9|TRBJ1-6
CASSLVSYNSPLHF
>TRBV11-2|TRBJ1-1
CASSLGGQRWGTEAFF
>TRBV30|TRBJ2-2
CAWSRGNTGELFF
>TRBV5-4|TRBJ1-1
CASSVYRGLDTEAFF
>TRBV7-3|TRBJ2-3
CASSFGADTQYF
>TRBV4-1|TRBJ2-5
CASAVRVGGETQYF
>TRBV4-2|TRBJ2-3
CASSQHTDTQYF
>TRBV5-6|TRBJ2-1
CASRPSGAYNEQFF
>TRBV7-2|TRBJ1-2
CASSLDPGSGYTF